This entry features one TCR beta chain sequence. Its antigen remains unknown. The CDR3 sequence is 15 residues long. Germline lookup yields CDR1 SGHTA and CDR2 FQGNSA. Trimming took 5 bases from V and 2 from J, leaving 16 bases between them. The source of the sample is a study of shared clonotypes between healthy human individuals. At the level of the study: The donors, a couple of women and a few men, were aged 18 to 49. Study-level points and caveats: Limited genetic and exposure-history diversity came from having few donors. It was observed that approximately 5% of naive CD4 clonotypes were shared across a handful of donors.

Each replicate PCR on the sorted subsets used 150 to 200 ng DNA (roughly 30,000 T cell genomes). TCRdb keeps only in-frame clones here, not all; method: immunoSEQ multiplex PCR. The sample has about a million clones; 70% to 80% are singletons. The rearrangement links TRBV7-2 to TRBJ2-7; unclear D gene. The sample consisted of memory CD4+ T cells from PBMCs. As for subset: CD45RA-negative fraction. This sequence originates from a man aged 18 to 30 in good health. Some clones in this sample may be carry-over from other donors' samples. CDR3 DNA sequence: TGTGCCAGCAGCGTACGAACCGGGCCTCCCTACGAGCAGTACTTC. Translation gives CASSVRTGPPYEQYF.